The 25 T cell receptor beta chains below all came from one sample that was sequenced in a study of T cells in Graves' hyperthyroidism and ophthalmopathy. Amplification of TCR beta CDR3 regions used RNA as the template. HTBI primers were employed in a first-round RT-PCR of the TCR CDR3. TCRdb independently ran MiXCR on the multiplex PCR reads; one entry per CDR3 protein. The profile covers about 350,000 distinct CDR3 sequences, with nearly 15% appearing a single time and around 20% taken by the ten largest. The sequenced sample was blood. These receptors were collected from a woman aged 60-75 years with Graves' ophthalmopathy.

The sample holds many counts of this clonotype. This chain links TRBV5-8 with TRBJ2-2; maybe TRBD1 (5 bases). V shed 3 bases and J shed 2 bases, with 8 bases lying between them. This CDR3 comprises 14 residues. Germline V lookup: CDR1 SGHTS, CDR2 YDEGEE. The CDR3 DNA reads TGTGCCAGCAGCTGGGGCGGAAACACCGGGGAGCTGTTTTTT. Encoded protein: CASSWGGNTGELFF.

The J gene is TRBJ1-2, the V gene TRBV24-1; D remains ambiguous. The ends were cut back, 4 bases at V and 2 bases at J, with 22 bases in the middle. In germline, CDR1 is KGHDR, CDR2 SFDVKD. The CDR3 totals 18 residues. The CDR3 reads CATSDPATDGAKNYGYTF. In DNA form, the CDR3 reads TGTGCCACCAGTGACCCGGCAACCGACGGTGCCAAGAACTATGGCTACACCTTC.

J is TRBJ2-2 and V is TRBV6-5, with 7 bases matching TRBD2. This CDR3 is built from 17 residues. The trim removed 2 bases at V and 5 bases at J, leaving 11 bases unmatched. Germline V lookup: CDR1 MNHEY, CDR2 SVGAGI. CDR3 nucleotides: TGTGCCAGCAGTTACCCGAGGGCGGGAGTAGGAACCGGGGAGCTGTTTTTT. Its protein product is CASSYPRAGVGTGELFF.

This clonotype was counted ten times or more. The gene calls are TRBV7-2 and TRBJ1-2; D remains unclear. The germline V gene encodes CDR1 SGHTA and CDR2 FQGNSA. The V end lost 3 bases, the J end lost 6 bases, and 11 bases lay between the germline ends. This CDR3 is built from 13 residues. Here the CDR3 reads CASSFGVGHGYTF. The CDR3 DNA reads TGTGCCAGCAGCTTTGGCGTCGGCCATGGCTACACCTTC.

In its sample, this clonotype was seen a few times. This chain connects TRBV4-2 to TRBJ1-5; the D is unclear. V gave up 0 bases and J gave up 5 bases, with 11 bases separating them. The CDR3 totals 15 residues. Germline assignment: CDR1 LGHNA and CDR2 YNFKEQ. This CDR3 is CASSQEGIPDQPQHF. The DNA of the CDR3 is TGTGCCAGCAGCCAAGAAGGGATCCCGGATCAGCCCCAGCATTTT.

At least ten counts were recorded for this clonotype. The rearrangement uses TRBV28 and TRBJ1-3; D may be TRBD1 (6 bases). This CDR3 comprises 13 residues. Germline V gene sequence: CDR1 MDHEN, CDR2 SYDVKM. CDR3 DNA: TGTGTTGTCCGTGACAGGCCTGGAAACACCATATATTTT. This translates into CVVRDRPGNTIYF.

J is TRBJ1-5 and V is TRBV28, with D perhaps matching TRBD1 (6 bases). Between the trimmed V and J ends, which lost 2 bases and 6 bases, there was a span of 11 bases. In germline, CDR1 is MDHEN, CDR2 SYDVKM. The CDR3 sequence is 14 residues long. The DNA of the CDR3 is TGTGCCAGCAGTTTAAAGGCAGGGGTTCAGCCCCAGCATTTT. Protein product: CASSLKAGVQPQHF.

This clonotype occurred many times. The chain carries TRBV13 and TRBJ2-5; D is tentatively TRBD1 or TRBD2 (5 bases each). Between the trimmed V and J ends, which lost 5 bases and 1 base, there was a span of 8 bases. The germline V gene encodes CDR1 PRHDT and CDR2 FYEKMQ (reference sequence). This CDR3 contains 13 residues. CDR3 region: CASSDGAQETQYF. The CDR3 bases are TGTGCCAGCAGCGACGGGGCCCAAGAGACCCAGTACTTC.

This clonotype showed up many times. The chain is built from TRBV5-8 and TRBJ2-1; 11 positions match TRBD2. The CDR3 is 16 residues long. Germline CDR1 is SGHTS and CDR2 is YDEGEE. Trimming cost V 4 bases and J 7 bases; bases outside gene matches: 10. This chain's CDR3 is CASSPTGTSGGNEQFF. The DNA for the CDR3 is TGTGCCAGCAGCCCAACCGGGACTAGCGGAGGGAATGAGCAGTTCTTC.

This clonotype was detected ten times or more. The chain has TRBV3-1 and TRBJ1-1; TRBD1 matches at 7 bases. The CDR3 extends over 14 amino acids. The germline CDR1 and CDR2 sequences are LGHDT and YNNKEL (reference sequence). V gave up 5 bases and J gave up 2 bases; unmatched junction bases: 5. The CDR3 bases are TGTGCCAGCAGCTCAAACAGGGGAAACACTGAAGCTTTCTTT. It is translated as CASSSNRGNTEAFF.

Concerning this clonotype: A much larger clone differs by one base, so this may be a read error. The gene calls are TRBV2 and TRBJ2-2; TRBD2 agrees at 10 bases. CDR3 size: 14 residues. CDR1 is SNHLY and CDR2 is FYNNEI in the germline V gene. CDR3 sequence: CVSSSGRTTGELFF. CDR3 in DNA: TGTGTCAGCAGTAGCGGGAGGACCACCGGGGAGCTGTTTTTT.

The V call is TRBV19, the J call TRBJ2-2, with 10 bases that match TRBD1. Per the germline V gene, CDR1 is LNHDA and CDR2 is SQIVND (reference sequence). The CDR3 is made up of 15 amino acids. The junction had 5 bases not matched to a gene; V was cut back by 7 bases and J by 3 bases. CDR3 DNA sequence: TGTGCCAGTACGTGGGACAGGGGCGACACCGGGGAGCTGTTTTTT. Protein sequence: CASTWDRGDTGELFF.

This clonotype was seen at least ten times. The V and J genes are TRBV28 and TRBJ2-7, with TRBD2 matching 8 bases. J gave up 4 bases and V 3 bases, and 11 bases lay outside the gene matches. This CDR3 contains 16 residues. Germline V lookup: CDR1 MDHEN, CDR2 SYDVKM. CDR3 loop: CASSFQREFTRYEQYF. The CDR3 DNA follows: TGTGCCAGCAGTTTTCAGCGGGAGTTCACTCGATACGAGCAGTACTTC.

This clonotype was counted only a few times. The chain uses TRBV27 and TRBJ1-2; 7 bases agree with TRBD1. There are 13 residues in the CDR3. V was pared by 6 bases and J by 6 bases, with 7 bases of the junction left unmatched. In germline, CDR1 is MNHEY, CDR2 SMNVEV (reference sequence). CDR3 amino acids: CASRLTGSDGYTF. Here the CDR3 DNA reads TGTGCCAGCAGGCTGACAGGGTCTGATGGCTACACCTTC.

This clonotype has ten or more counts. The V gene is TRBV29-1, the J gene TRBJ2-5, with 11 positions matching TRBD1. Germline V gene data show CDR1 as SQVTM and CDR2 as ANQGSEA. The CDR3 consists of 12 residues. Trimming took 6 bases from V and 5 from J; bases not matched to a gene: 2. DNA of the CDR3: TGCAGCGTGGGACAGGGGGGTGAGACCCAGTACTTC. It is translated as CSVGQGGETQYF.

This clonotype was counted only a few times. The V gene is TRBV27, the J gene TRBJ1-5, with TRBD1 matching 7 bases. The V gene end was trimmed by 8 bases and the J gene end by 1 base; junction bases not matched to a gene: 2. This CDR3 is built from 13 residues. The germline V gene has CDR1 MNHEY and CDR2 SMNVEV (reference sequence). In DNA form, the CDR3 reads TGTGCCAGCGAGACAGGGAGCAATCAGCCCCAGCATTTT. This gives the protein CASETGSNQPQHF.

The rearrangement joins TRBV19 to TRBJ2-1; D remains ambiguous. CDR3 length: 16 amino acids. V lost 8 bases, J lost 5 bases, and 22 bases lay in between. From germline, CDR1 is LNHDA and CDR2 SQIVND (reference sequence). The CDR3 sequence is CASPRRDLETHNEQFF. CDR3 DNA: TGTGCCAGTCCCCGCCGAGACCTGGAGACGCACAATGAGCAGTTCTTC.

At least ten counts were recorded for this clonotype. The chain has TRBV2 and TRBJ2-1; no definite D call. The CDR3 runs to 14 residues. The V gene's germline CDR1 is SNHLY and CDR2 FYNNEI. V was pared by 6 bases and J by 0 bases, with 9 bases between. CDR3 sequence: CASSPQSSYNEQFF. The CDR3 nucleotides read TGTGCCAGCAGCCCCCAGAGCTCCTACAATGAGCAGTTCTTC. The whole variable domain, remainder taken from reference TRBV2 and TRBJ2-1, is EPEVTQTPSHQVTQMGQEVILRCVPISNHLYFYWYRQILGQKVEFLVSFYNNEISEKSEIFDDQFSVERPDGSNFTLKIRSTKLEDSAMYFCASSPQSSYNEQFFGPGTRLTVL.

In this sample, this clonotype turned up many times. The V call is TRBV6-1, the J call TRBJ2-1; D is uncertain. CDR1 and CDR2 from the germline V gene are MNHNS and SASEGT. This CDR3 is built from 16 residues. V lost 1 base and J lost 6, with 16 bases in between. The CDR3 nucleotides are TGTGCCAGCAGTGAAGGCGACCTCCGGACGATCAATGAGCAGTTCTTC. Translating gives CASSEGDLRTINEQFF.

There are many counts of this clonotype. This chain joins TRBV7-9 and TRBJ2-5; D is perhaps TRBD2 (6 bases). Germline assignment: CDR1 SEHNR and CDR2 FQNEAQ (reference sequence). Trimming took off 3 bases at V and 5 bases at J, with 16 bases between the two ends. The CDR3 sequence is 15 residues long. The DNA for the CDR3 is TGTGCCAGCAGCTTGGTGATAGGAGGAGGGGAGACCCAGTACTTC. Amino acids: CASSLVIGGGETQYF. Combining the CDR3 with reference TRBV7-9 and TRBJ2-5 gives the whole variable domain DTGVSQNPRHKITKRGQNVTFRCDPISEHNRLYWYRQTLGQGPEFLTYFQNEAQLEKSRLLSDRFSAERPKGSFSTLEIQRTEQGDSAMYLCASSLVIGGGETQYFGPGTRLLVL.

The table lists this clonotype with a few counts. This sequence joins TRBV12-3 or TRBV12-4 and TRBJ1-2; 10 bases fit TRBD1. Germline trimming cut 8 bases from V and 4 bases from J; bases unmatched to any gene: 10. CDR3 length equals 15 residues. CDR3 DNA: TGTGCCAGCTCCCGGACAGGGGGTTCCGGCTATGGCTACACCTTC. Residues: CASSRTGGSGYGYTF.

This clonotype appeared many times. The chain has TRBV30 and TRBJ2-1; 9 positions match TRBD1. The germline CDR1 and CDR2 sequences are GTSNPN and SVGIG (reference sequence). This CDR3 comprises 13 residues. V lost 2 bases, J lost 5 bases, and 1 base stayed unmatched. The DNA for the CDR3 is TGTGCCTGGAGTTGGGACAGGGACAATGAGCAGTTCTTC. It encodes CAWSWDRDNEQFF.

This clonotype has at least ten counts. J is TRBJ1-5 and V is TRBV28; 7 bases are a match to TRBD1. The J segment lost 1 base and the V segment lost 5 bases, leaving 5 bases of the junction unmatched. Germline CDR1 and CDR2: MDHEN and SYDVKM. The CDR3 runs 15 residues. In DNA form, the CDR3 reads TGTGCCAGCAGTATAATGACAGGGAGCAATCAGCCCCAGCATTTT. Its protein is CASSIMTGSNQPQHF.

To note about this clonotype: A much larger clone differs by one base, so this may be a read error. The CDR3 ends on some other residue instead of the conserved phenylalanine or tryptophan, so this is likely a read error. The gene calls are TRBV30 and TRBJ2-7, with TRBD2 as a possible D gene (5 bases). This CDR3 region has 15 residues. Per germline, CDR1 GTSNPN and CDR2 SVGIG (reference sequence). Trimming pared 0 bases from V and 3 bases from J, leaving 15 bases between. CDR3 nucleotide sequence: TGTGCCTGGAGTGTCGGTCAGAGGGTACACTACGAGCAGTACCTC. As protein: CAWSVGQRVHYEQYL.

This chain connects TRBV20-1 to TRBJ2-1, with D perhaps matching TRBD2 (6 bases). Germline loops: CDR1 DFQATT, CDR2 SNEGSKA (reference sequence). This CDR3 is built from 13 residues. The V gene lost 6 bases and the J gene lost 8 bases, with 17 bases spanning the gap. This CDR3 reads CSAASLAIHEQFF. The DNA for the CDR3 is TGCAGTGCCGCCTCCCTAGCGATCCATGAGCAGTTCTTC.